The 22 T cell receptor beta chains given below trace back to one sample, sequenced in a study of T cells in Graves' hyperthyroidism and ophthalmopathy. RNA transcripts provided the source from which TCR beta CDR3 regions were amplified. TCR CDR3 regions were first amplified by RT-PCR with HTBI primers. Each CDR3 protein gets one entry after TCRdb re-called the multiplex PCR reads with MiXCR. The sample includes more than 600,000 distinct CDR3 sequences, around 17% of them seen just once. The specimen was blood. Every receptor here comes from a young man with Graves' hyperthyroidism.

Only a few counts were recorded for this clonotype. The V gene is TRBV5-1, the J gene TRBJ2-5; 8 positions match TRBD2. Germline lookup yields CDR1 SGHRS and CDR2 YFSETQ. J lost 1 base, V lost 4 bases, and 6 bases had no gene match. The CDR3 is made up of 15 amino acids. The CDR3 is CASSRATSGQETQYF. As DNA, the CDR3 is TGCGCCAGCAGCAGAGCAACTAGCGGCCAAGAGACCCAGTACTTC.

This clonotype has at least ten counts. The J gene is TRBJ1-2, the V gene TRBV2; a possible D gene is TRBD1 (6 bases). The V gene's germline CDR1 is SNHLY and CDR2 FYNNEI. This CDR3 has 13 amino acids. V dropped 8 bases and J dropped 7 bases, with 17 bases sitting between them. The CDR3 spells CASGDRPGGGYTF. In nucleotides, the CDR3 is TGTGCCAGCGGAGACAGGCCCGGTGGTGGCTACACCTTC.

This clonotype came up many times. This chain's CDR3 is CASSLAWGSNTEAFF. CDR3 coding DNA: TGTGCCAGCAGTCTTGCGTGGGGTTCGAACACTGAAGCTTTCTTT. The J gene is TRBJ1-1, the V gene TRBV27; D is unresolved. Germline CDR1 is MNHEY and CDR2 is SMNVEV (reference sequence). V was shortened by 5 bases and J by 1 base, with 14 bases between the two germline ends. The CDR3 is made up of 15 amino acids.

This chain links TRBV27 with TRBJ2-7, with TRBD2 as a possible D gene (5 bases). CDR1 MNHEY and CDR2 SMNVEV come from the germline V gene (reference sequence). V gave up 5 bases and J gave up 1 base, with 15 bases separating them. The CDR3 contains 15 residues. The DNA of the CDR3 is TGTGCCAGCAGTCGCCGGGGAACGGGTTCCTACGAGCAGTACTTC. This translates into CASSRRGTGSYEQYF.

Ten or more counts support this clonotype. This CDR3 is CASRPNKGLDTEAFF. The CDR3 DNA reads as TGCGCCAGCAGGCCCAACAAGGGTTTGGACACTGAAGCTTTCTTT. The V gene is TRBV10-2, the J gene TRBJ1-1; D gene unclear. Germline lookup yields CDR1 WSHSY and CDR2 SAAADI. The CDR3 consists of 15 residues. V was shortened by 6 bases and J by 3 bases, with 17 bases between the two germline ends.

This clonotype was picked up a small number of times. The genes are TRBV25-1 and TRBJ2-5; unclear D gene. Germline V CDR1 and CDR2: MGHDK, SYGVNS. This CDR3 is built from 13 residues. Trimming removed 6 bases from V and 3 bases from J, with 11 bases in between. DNA for the CDR3: TGTGCCAGCAGGAATAGCCGGAAAGAGACCCAGTACTTC. This gives the protein CASRNSRKETQYF. The full variable domain, rest sourced from reference TRBV25-1 and TRBJ2-5, is EADIYQTPRYLVIGTGKKITLECSQTMGHDKMYWYQQDPGMELHLIHYSYGVNSTEKGDLSSESTVSRIRTEHFPLTLESARPSHTSQYLCASRNSRKETQYFGPGTRLLVL.

Only a few counts were recorded for this clonotype. This chain joins TRBV7-2 and TRBJ2-7; 12 bases map to TRBD2. The V gene end was trimmed by 4 bases and the J gene end by 3 bases; junction bases not matched to a gene: 10. The CDR3 runs 17 residues. Per the germline V gene, CDR1 is SGHTA and CDR2 is FQGNSA. CDR3 region: CASSSQRLAGVLYEQYF. The CDR3 region has the DNA TGTGCCAGCAGCTCGCAAAGACTAGCGGGAGTCCTCTACGAGCAGTACTTC.

The chain links TRBV27 to TRBJ1-3; no clear D gene. Germline CDR1 reads MNHEY; CDR2 reads SMNVEV (reference sequence). The CDR3 is 15 residues long. V was clipped by 4 bases and J by 4 bases, with 14 bases between them. The CDR3 DNA follows: TGTGCCAGCAGTTCCACAAGAGCGGTCGGAAACACCATATATTTT. This translates into CASSSTRAVGNTIYF.

The rearrangement joins TRBV20-1 to TRBJ2-1; the match to TRBD2 covers 14 bases. V lost 4 bases and J lost 7; bases outside the gene matches: 12. This CDR3 has 17 residues. CDR1 is DFQATT, CDR2 SNEGSKA, per germline (reference sequence). The CDR3 DNA is TGCAGTGCTACGGAGTCGGGACTAGCGGGAGCTGGTAATGAGCAGTTCTTC. Translated, it gives CSATESGLAGAGNEQFF.

This clonotype has more than one count but fewer than ten. The CDR3 DNA is TGTGCCAGCAGTTTCGTCGGCCTAGCGGGAGCCCAAGAGACCCAGTACTTC. It is translated as CASSFVGLAGAQETQYF. This chain connects TRBV28 to TRBJ2-5; the match to TRBD2 covers 10 bases. Germline trimming cut 3 bases from V and 1 base from J; bases unmatched to any gene: 8. From germline, CDR1 is MDHEN and CDR2 SYDVKM. The CDR3 is 17 amino acids.

There are a few counts of this clonotype. CDR3 in amino acids: CATRLPGQETQYF. CDR3 nucleotide sequence: TGTGCCACTCGTCTTCCAGGGCAAGAGACCCAGTACTTC. The chain couples TRBV6-1 to TRBJ2-5, with D tentatively TRBD1 (5 bases). Trimming stripped 10 bases from V and 2 bases from J, with 14 bases between. CDR3 length: 13 residues. Germline loops: CDR1 MNHNS, CDR2 SASEGT.

This clonotype has only a few counts. The V and J genes are TRBV29-1 and TRBJ2-3; 9 bases match TRBD1. Germline loops: CDR1 SQVTM, CDR2 ANQGSEA. CDR3 length equals 16 residues. V shed 4 bases and J 2 bases; nucleotides not matched to a gene: 10. The CDR3 sequence: CSVGKDRGRDTDTQYF. DNA of the CDR3: TGCAGCGTTGGGAAGGACAGGGGAAGGGACACAGATACGCAGTATTTT.

The J gene is TRBJ2-1, the V gene TRBV6-2 or TRBV6-3; TRBD2 matches 11 bases. Germline values: CDR1 MNHEY, CDR2 SVGEGT. The CDR3 loop spans 14 amino acids. Unmatched junction bases numbered 11, after V lost 10 bases and J lost 9 bases. The CDR3 bases are TGTGCCACTGTGTTAGCGGGAGGGCTTAGTGAGCAGTTCTTC. This codes for CATVLAGGLSEQFF.

This clonotype has a count of ten or more. This rearrangement joins TRBV6-2 or TRBV6-3 to TRBJ2-7, with TRBD2 matching over 9 bases. The germline V gene encodes CDR1 MNHEY and CDR2 SVGEGT. The CDR3 has 14 residues. V gave up 4 bases and J gave up 6 bases; unmatched junction bases: 7. DNA for the CDR3: TGTGCCAGCAGTTTTAATAGCGGGAGAGGCGAGCAGTACTTC. Protein: CASSFNSGRGEQYF.

This clonotype has a handful of counts. The chain uses TRBV9 and TRBJ2-3, with D possibly being TRBD2 (5 bases). This CDR3 is 16 amino acids long. Germline V gene sequence: CDR1 SGDLS, CDR2 YYNGEE. The V gene lost 0 bases and the J gene lost 0 bases, with 11 bases spanning the gap. The CDR3 DNA follows: TGTGCCAGCAGCGTAGGCTCGGGATTCAGCACAGATACGCAGTATTTT. It translates to CASSVGSGFSTDTQYF.

This clonotype showed up many times. The V and J genes are TRBV28 and TRBJ2-1, with 9 bases matching TRBD2. V trimming: 2 bases; J trimming: 8 bases; junction bases outside the gene matches: 4. Germline V gene sequence: CDR1 MDHEN, CDR2 SYDVKM. The CDR3 spans 14 residues. The DNA of the CDR3 is TGTGCCAGCAGTTTAGCGGGAGGGAGGCATGAGCAGTTCTTC. This encodes CASSLAGGRHEQFF.

A few counts support this clonotype. The chain couples TRBV12-5 to TRBJ2-7, with D possibly being TRBD1 (6 bases). Germline CDR1 is LGHNT and CDR2 is FRNRAP. V was pared by 4 bases and J by 0 bases, with 13 bases between. The CDR3 extends over 15 amino acids. CDR3 in amino acids: CASGSTDRPSYEQYF. The CDR3 bases are TGTGCTAGTGGTTCCACCGACAGGCCCTCCTACGAGCAGTACTTC.

This clonotype was counted only a few times. The chain links TRBV7-2 to TRBJ2-7; 7 bases fit TRBD1. This CDR3 is built from 16 residues. V trimming: 2 bases; J trimming: 2 bases; junction bases outside the gene matches: 9. The germline gives CDR1 SGHTA, CDR2 FQGNSA. CDR3: CASSLTSGQLTYEQYF. CDR3 sequence (DNA): TGTGCCAGCAGCTTAACTTCGGGACAGTTAACCTACGAGCAGTACTTC. Looking up the rest from reference TRBV7-2 and TRBJ2-7 gives the full variable domain: GAGVSQSPSNKVTEKGKDVELRCDPISGHTALYWYRQSLGQGLEFLIYFQGNSAPDKSGLPSDRFSAERTGGSVSTLTIQRTQQEDSAVYLCASSLTSGQLTYEQYFGPGTRLTVT.

This clonotype was seen once. A much larger clone lies a single base off, so this may be a read error. For the CDR3, the DNA is TGTGCCAGCAGCTACAGCTCCTACGGGCAGTACTTC. Translated: CASSYSSYGQYF. V gene TRBV5-5 combines with J gene TRBJ2-7; D gene uncertain. The CDR3 consists of 12 residues. Germline V CDR1 and CDR2: SGHKS, YYEKEE (reference sequence).

This clonotype turned up a few times. The CDR3 is CASSIRDQETQYF. CDR3 bases: TGTGCCAGTAGTATTAGGGACCAAGAGACCCAGTACTTC. The chain is built from TRBV19 and TRBJ2-5; D is undetermined. The germline CDR1 and CDR2 sequences are LNHDA and SQIVND (reference sequence). CDR3 length: 13 residues. V was shortened by 3 bases and J by 0 bases, with 5 bases between the two germline ends.

J is TRBJ2-6 and V is TRBV7-9, with no clear D. The CDR3 is made up of 16 amino acids. CDR1 SEHNR and CDR2 FQNEAQ come from the germline V gene (reference sequence). V was clipped by 1 base and J by 0 bases, with 7 bases between them. The CDR3 nucleotides read TGTGCCAGCAGCTTAGTGCTCCTCTCTGGGGCCAACGTCCTGACTTTC. Amino acids: CASSLVLLSGANVLTF.

The chain recombines TRBV29-1 with TRBJ2-5; TRBD1 might be the D (6 bases). The V gene lost 2 bases and the J gene lost 0 bases, with 13 bases spanning the gap. Germline V lookup: CDR1 SQVTM, CDR2 ANQGSEA. The CDR3 extends over 15 amino acids. The CDR3 region has the DNA TGCAGCGTTGAAACCAGGGGTTCTTACCAAGAGACCCAGTACTTC. This sequence encodes CSVETRGSYQETQYF.